This T cell receptor beta chain comes out of a study of blood T cell repertoires in COVID-19. The overall study: Acute and convalescent COVID-19 specimens originated in the United States, Italy and Spain. The cDNA or gDNA used as material had been derived from T cells, B-cell-depleted T cells, or PBMCs.

Trimming stripped 4 bases from V and 0 bases from J, with 12 bases between. Germline loops: CDR1 MNHEY, CDR2 SVGAGI. The CDR3 runs 15 residues. Authors' data handling: Reference gene primer amplification yielded estimated nucleated cell counts. The assay was immunoSEQ multiplex PCR, and TCRdb's table has in-frame clones only and misses some. V and J calls plus clone size are reproduced from that table; the DNA served to infer D and trimming. The sample yields tens of thousands of clones, 90% seen once. The TCR originated in a human donor in a cohort sampled during active COVID-19. The specimen was peripheral blood. This rearrangement joins TRBV6-5 to TRBJ1-2, with D perhaps TRBD1 (5 bases). This CDR3 reads CASSSEGLPNYGYTF. As DNA, the CDR3 is TGTGCCAGCAGTTCGGAGGGACTCCCTAACTATGGCTACACCTTC.